The T cell receptor (beta chain) described here comes from a study of spatial heterogeneity in lung cancer (dated by TCRdb to the late 2010s). Broadly, across the study: Beta-chain transcripts were consistently detected in greater numbers than alpha-chain transcripts, which likely reflected higher beta-chain transcript abundance. In tumor regions, TCR transcript counts showed a strong correlation with a T cell transcriptional module score derived from matched bulk RNA-seq. At surgery, roughly 220 tumor regions, around 65 matched nontumor lung samples and about 56 PBMC samples were TCR-sequenced for both alpha and beta chains. In the raw uncorrected reads, each unique combination of TCR and UMI appeared on average more than ten times. TCR repertoire features were related to nonsynonymous mutation counts determined by whole-exome sequencing of tumor tissue. In non-small cell lung cancer, the study quantitatively compared TCR alpha and beta repertoires across several tumor regions, matched nontumor lung, and blood. Study-level results and caveats: TCR-seq coverage of tumor T cells was estimated at only around 7% for alpha chains and about 14% for beta chains. The tumor nonsynonymous mutation count correlated with the number of expanded alpha and beta TCRs within the tumor. Additional single-cell paired TCR alpha and beta sequencing was considered necessary to confirm, at a functional level, the hypothesis that regional TCRs recognize regional mutations. Counts of ubiquitous and regional expanded TCRs correlated with counts of ubiquitous and regional nonsynonymous mutations, respectively.

Explained via the paper, the time point label denotes: sample taken at primary tumor resection. The donors were 70 or so patients from the lung TRACERx cohort who had early-stage, untreated non-small cell lung cancer. Without any cell sorting, TCR sequencing was performed on whole RNA extracted either from tumor and nontumor lung tissue or from cryopreserved PBMC samples. Patients were selected for TCR sequencing only if sufficient RNA was available from at least two tumor regions. Before selection, tumor and adjacent nontumor lung specimens were reviewed by a lung pathologist. The method was 5' RACE. Sequenced using a NextSeq 500. The TCR library protocol attached a unique molecular identifier to each TCR cDNA molecule to allow correction of PCR and sequencing errors. The original pipeline was this. Decombinator tools were used for TCR identification, UMI-based error correction and CDR3 extraction. Expanded TCRs were defined as those above a frequency of 2 per 1,000, corresponding to the top 1% of the tumor frequency distribution. Expanded tumor TCRs statistically deemed absent (corrected P<0.05) from at least one tumor region were classed as regional, and all other expanded tumor TCRs were classed as ubiquitous. Rényi diversity was computed with the R vegan package after subsampling each repertoire 100 times to 5,000 TCRs. To build CDR3 similarity networks, amino acid triplet string-kernel similarity was used, and CDR3s were connected when their pairwise similarity was above 0.82. Starting from the raw public reads, TCRdb applied fastp trimming at Q25, assembled clones with MiXCR and retained in-frame beta chains. When rows share a CDR3 protein, they turn into one entry using the most common DNA and genes. TCRdb, not the authors, supplied the V and J calls. For this sample there are several thousand distinct CDR3 sequences; 3% to 4% appear just once. The top ten hold 15% to 20% of the sample.

CDR1 and CDR2, per the germline V gene (reference sequence), are LNHDA and SQIVND. The CDR3 measures 16 amino acids from cysteine to phenylalanine. Only the CDR3 DNA stays, 48 bases, in frame from base 1. Relative to germline, V is 5 bases shorter and J is 3 bases shorter, with 17 bases between their ends. The table lists this clonotype with many counts. Its recognized antigen is unknown. Base qualities were left out, and no much larger clone turns up one base away. This sample comprised lung tumor tissue, obtained at surgery. The origin of this receptor is a male donor with early-stage non-small cell lung cancer. The rearrangement combines TRBV19 with TRBJ2-1; perhaps TRBD2 is the D gene, with 6 bases matching. The DNA is TGTGCCAGTAGTTTCGAATTGACTAGAAGCTACAATGAGCAGTTCTTC. This gives the protein CASSFELTRSYNEQFF.